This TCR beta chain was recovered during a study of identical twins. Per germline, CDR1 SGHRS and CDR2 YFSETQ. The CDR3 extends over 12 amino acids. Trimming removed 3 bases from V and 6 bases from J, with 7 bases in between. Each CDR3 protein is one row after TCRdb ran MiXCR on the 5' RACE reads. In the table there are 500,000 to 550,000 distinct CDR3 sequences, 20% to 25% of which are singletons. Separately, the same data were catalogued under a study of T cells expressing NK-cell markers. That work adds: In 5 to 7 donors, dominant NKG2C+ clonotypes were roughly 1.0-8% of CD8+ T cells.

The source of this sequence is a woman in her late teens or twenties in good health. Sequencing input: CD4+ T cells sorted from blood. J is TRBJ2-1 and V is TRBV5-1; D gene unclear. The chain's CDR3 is CASSSNLNEQFF. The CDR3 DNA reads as TGCGCCAGCAGCTCGAACCTCAATGAGCAGTTCTTC.